These T cell receptor beta chains were read from a single sample in a study of blood T cell repertoires in COVID-19. Sequenced by immunoSEQ multiplex PCR; TCRdb stores in-frame clones only, minus some. This sample has approximately 210,000 clones, with 81% found just once. The sequenced sample was PBMCs or T cells enriched from blood (not recorded which). The receptors were sampled from a woman in her 50s with acute COVID-19. Each CDR3 is given with its conserved first and last residue. A D gene is named only where the DNA matches it firmly. A clone size is listed for some rows: how often the clone was seen (once, few, many), or a class if it is expanded.

j_gene,abundance,v_gene,len,d_gene,CDR3aa,CDR3nt
TRBJ1-1,few,TRBV27,15,TRBD1,CASSSTGGLLTEAFF,TGTGCCAGCAGTTCGACAGGGGGCTTGTTGACTGAAGCTTTCTTT
TRBJ2-2,NA,TRBV4-2,15,TRBD1,CASRGTGGLTGELFF,TGTGCCAGCAGGGGGACAGGGGGCTTGACCGGGGAGCTGTTTTTT
TRBJ2-7,NA,TRBV7-2,15,NA,CASSLGPSGIYEQYF,TGTGCCAGCAGCTTGGGCCCCTCGGGAATCTACGAGCAGTACTTC
TRBJ1-4,NA,TRBV15,16,NA,CATSRGTQTTNEKLFF,TGTGCCACCAGCAGAGGGACTCAAACAACTAATGAAAAACTGTTTTTT
TRBJ1-1,NA,TRBV11-2,14,NA,CASSTFLRNTEAFF,TGTGCCAGCAGCACATTTCTCAGGAACACTGAAGCTTTCTTT
TRBJ2-2,NA,TRBV7-9,16,NA,CASSLGFPGDTGELFF,TGTGCCAGCAGCTTAGGGTTCCCAGGGGACACCGGGGAGCTGTTTTTT
TRBJ2-3,NA,TRBV18,18,TRBD2,CASTLNVGLAGGADTQYF,TGTGCCAGCACTCTAAACGTGGGACTAGCGGGAGGAGCAGATACGCAGTATTTT
TRBJ2-2,NA,TRBV7-2,16,TRBD2,CASSPQRGAGTGELFF,TGTGCCAGCAGCCCACAGCGGGGGGCTGGCACCGGGGAGCTGTTTTTT
TRBJ1-6,NA,TRBV5-1,16,TRBD1,CASSTGPRTGRSPLHF,TGCGCCAGCAGCACGGGTCCCCGGACAGGGCGATCACCCCTCCACTTT
TRBJ2-3,NA,TRBV12-3/TRBV12-4,12,NA,CASSKTANTQYF,TGTGCCAGCAGTAAGACAGCAAATACGCAGTATTTT
TRBJ1-2,NA,TRBV2,13,TRBD1,CASKGQGGYGYTF,TGTGCCAGCAAAGGACAGGGGGGCTATGGCTACACCTTC
TRBJ2-7,NA,TRBV21-1,17,NA,CASSKVHLGSSYYEQYF,TGTGCCAGCAGCAAAGTTCATCTGGGCAGCTCTTACTACGAGCAGTACTTC
TRBJ1-5,NA,TRBV19,15,TRBD1,CASRKTGNSNQPQHF,TGTGCCAGTAGGAAGACAGGGAATAGCAATCAGCCCCAGCATTTT
TRBJ2-7,NA,TRBV19,17,TRBD2,CASSIGSGTSGSYEQYF,TGTGCCAGTAGTATAGGAAGTGGGACTAGCGGGAGTTACGAGCAGTACTTC
TRBJ1-2,NA,TRBV6-5,11,NA,CASTQGGGYTF,TGTGCCAGCACCCAGGGTGGCGGCTACACCTTC
TRBJ2-3,NA,TRBV19,17,TRBD2,CASTPRRLAGVPDTQYF,TGTGCCAGTACCCCACGACGACTAGCGGGAGTTCCAGATACGCAGTATTTT
TRBJ2-1,NA,TRBV7-2,16,TRBD2,CASSLASGVNYNEQFF,TGTGCCAGCAGCTTAGCTAGCGGGGTGAATTACAATGAGCAGTTCTTC
TRBJ2-7,NA,TRBV4-1,15,TRBD2,CASSQGLAGGYEQYF,TGCGCCAGCAGCCAAGGGCTAGCGGGGGGTTACGAGCAGTACTTC
TRBJ2-1,NA,TRBV6-5,15,TRBD1,CASSSQGVLYNEQFF,TGTGCCAGCAGTTCCCAGGGGGTGCTCTACAATGAGCAGTTCTTC
TRBJ1-4,NA,TRBV10-3,15,TRBD1,CAIKDPGTGDEKLFF,TGTGCCATCAAGGACCCCGGGACAGGGGATGAAAAACTGTTTTTT
TRBJ2-1,NA,TRBV3-1/TRBV3-2,17,TRBD2,CASSQGNGRRSYNEQFF,TGTGCCAGCAGCCAAGGCAACGGGAGGAGATCTTACAATGAGCAGTTCTTC
TRBJ2-5,NA,TRBV6-1,17,TRBD2,CASSAGLAGGGRETQYF,TGTGCCAGCAGTGCTGGACTAGCGGGAGGGGGGAGAGAGACCCAGTACTTC
TRBJ2-5,NA,TRBV19,15,NA,CASTPGVGLQETQYF,TGTGCCAGTACTCCAGGGGTCGGACTCCAAGAGACCCAGTACTTC
TRBJ2-7,NA,TRBV7-3,13,NA,CASSSDRSYEQYF,TGTGCCAGCAGCTCAGATCGCTCCTACGAGCAGTACTTC
TRBJ2-7,NA,TRBV7-8,16,TRBD2,CASSFNGLAGSYEQYF,TGTGCCAGCAGCTTTAATGGACTAGCGGGGAGCTACGAGCAGTACTTC
TRBJ2-1,NA,TRBV5-1,14,NA,CASSYQGGYNEQFF,TGCGCCAGCAGCTACCAGGGGGGTTACAATGAGCAGTTCTTC
TRBJ2-3,NA,TRBV7-3,14,TRBD1,CASSSGQGSDTQYF,TGTGCCAGCAGCTCGGGACAGGGCTCAGATACGCAGTATTTT
TRBJ2-3,NA,TRBV7-2,15,TRBD2,CASSLVAGIIDTQYF,TGTGCCAGCAGCTTAGTAGCGGGAATTATAGATACGCAGTATTTT
TRBJ1-1,NA,TRBV28,13,NA,CASRRGGDTEAFF,TGTGCCAGCAGAAGGGGGGGAGACACTGAAGCTTTCTTT
TRBJ1-1,NA,TRBV19,14,NA,CASSIGRGSTEAFF,TGTGCCAGTAGTATAGGAAGGGGGTCCACTGAAGCTTTCTTT
TRBJ2-3,NA,TRBV27,17,TRBD2,CASSLHPGTAGADTQYF,TGTGCCAGCAGTTTACACCCAGGGACCGCGGGAGCAGATACGCAGTATTTT
TRBJ2-7,NA,TRBV11-3,15,NA,CASSLGASEKYEQYF,TGTGCCAGCAGCTTAGGGGCTAGCGAGAAATACGAGCAGTACTTC
TRBJ1-4,NA,TRBV19,15,TRBD1,CASRRGPGLKEKLFF,TGTGCCAGTAGGAGGGGGCCGGGTTTAAAGGAAAAACTGTTTTTT
TRBJ2-3,NA,TRBV30,15,NA,CAWSVWASSLDTQYF,TGTGCCTGGAGTGTGTGGGCTAGCAGTTTGGATACGCAGTATTTT
TRBJ2-5,NA,TRBV6-5,11,NA,CASTNRETQYF,TGTGCCAGCACTAATCGGGAGACCCAGTACTTC
TRBJ1-3,NA,TRBV6-5,15,NA,CASSYEGSSGNTIYF,TGTGCCAGCAGTTACGAAGGGAGCTCTGGAAACACCATATATTTT
TRBJ2-5,NA,TRBV5-1,16,NA,CASSRWGSQSSQTQYF,TGCGCCAGCAGCCGGTGGGGCTCCCAGTCCTCTCAGACCCAGTACTTC
TRBJ1-1,NA,TRBV7-2,18,TRBD1,CASSFLLFPGQGATEAFF,TGTGCCAGCAGCTTTCTTTTGTTTCCGGGACAGGGGGCCACTGAAGCTTTCTTT
TRBJ2-3,NA,TRBV7-2,15,NA,CASQLQGHSTDTQYF,TGTGCCAGTCAACTACAGGGCCATAGCACAGATACGCAGTATTTT
TRBJ2-7,NA,TRBV20-1,14,TRBD2,CSASLLAGGYEQYF,TGCAGTGCTAGTCTGTTAGCGGGGGGCTACGAGCAGTACTTC